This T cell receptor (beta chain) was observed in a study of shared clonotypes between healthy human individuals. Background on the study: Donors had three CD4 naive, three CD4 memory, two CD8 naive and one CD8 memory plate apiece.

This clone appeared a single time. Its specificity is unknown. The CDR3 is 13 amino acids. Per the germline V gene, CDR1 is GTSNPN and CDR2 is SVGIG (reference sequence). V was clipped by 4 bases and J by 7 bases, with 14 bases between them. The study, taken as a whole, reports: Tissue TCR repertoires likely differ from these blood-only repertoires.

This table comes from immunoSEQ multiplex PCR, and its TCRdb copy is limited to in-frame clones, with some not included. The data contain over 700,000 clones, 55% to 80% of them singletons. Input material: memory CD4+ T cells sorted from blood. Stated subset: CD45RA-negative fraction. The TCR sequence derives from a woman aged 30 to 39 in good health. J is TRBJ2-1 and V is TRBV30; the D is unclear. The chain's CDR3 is CAWMGPAWNEQFF. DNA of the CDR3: TGTGCCTGGATGGGCCCCGCCTGGAATGAGCAGTTCTTC.